A single sample is the source of the 9 T cell receptor beta chains below, sequenced in a study of early stage breast cancer tumors. Repertoires were generated with immunoSEQ multiplex PCR, while TCRdb's copy carries only in-frame clones and drops some. The sample lists fewer than 30,000 clones; about 59% were seen once. The sample was breast tumor tissue. The receptors stem from a person in their fifties with breast cancer.

The V call is TRBV5-1, the J call TRBJ2-7, with 11 positions matching TRBD1. Germline CDR1 reads SGHRS; CDR2 reads YFSETQ. This CDR3 contains 14 residues. J was trimmed by 5 bases and V by 4 bases; bases with no gene match: 5. The CDR3: CASSPGQGAHEQYF. In nucleotides, the CDR3 is TGCGCCAGCAGCCCCGGACAGGGGGCCCACGAGCAGTACTTC.

The rearrangement joins TRBV18 to TRBJ1-1; the D gene is possibly TRBD1 (6 bases). Germline CDR1 is KGHSH and CDR2 is LQKENI. V shed 6 bases and J shed 1 base, with 21 bases lying between them. The CDR3 loop spans 17 amino acids. The CDR3 loop is CASSPPGSRGSNTEAFF. DNA for the CDR3: TGTGCCAGCTCCCCCCCGGGCAGCAGGGGTTCGAACACTGAAGCTTTCTTT.

The chain has TRBV5-1 and TRBJ1-4; D remains ambiguous. V was trimmed by 4 bases and J by 5 bases, leaving 18 bases between them. Germline CDR1 SGHRS, CDR2 YFSETQ. This CDR3 region has 16 residues. In DNA, the CDR3 is TGCGCCAGCAGCCTGGAAGGAGCCGGGCCAAATGAAAAACTGTTTTTT. Residues: CASSLEGAGPNEKLFF.

The rearrangement uses TRBV18 and TRBJ2-5; 10 positions match TRBD1. The germline V gene has CDR1 KGHSH and CDR2 LQKENI. With 3 bases clipped from V and 4 bases from J, the junction kept 11 bases outside the gene matches. The CDR3 runs to 17 residues. This CDR3 is CASSPPRTGGLGETQYF. The CDR3 DNA follows: TGTGCCAGCTCACCCCCCCGGACAGGGGGGCTTGGAGAGACCCAGTACTTC.

The chain uses TRBV30 and TRBJ2-7; no clear D gene. The CDR3 extends over 11 amino acids. V was pared by 3 bases and J by 3 bases, with 6 bases between. Germline CDR1 GTSNPN, CDR2 SVGIG (reference sequence). CDR3 DNA sequence: TGTGCCTGGAGGGGCAGCTACGAGCAGTACTTC. Protein: CAWRGSYEQYF.

The rearrangement joins TRBV4-2 to TRBJ2-4, with D possibly matching TRBD1 (6 bases). CDR3 length: 13 residues. The germline V gene encodes CDR1 LGHNA and CDR2 YNFKEQ. V lost 0 bases and J 6 bases, leaving 6 bases between the germline ends. The CDR3 here is CASSQEDRNIQYF. In DNA form, the CDR3 reads TGTGCCAGCAGCCAAGAGGACAGAAACATTCAGTACTTC.

This CDR3 is CARRQDRTPMNTEAFF. DNA for the CDR3: TGTGCCAGAAGACAGGACAGGACCCCCATGAACACTGAAGCTTTCTTT. The chain recombines TRBV5-3 with TRBJ1-1; 7 bases are shared with TRBD1. TRBV5-3 is identified as an open reading frame with a role that is uncertain. CDR3 length: 16 amino acids. The junction had 10 bases not matched to a gene; V was cut back by 5 bases and J by 0 bases.

The J gene is TRBJ1-3, the V gene TRBV5-1, with a possible D match to TRBD1 (5 bases). The germline V and J ends were trimmed by 1 base and 4 bases, with 15 bases remaining between them. CDR1 is SGHRS, CDR2 YFSETQ, per germline. This CDR3 comprises 16 residues. CDR3 amino acids: CASSLSNQGIGNTIYF. In DNA, the CDR3 is TGCGCCAGCAGCTTGAGCAACCAGGGAATCGGAAACACCATATATTTT.

V and J are TRBV2 and TRBJ2-5, with D possibly called TRBD1 or TRBD2 (5 bases each). V was trimmed by 8 bases and J by 4 bases, leaving 17 bases between them. The CDR3 consists of 14 residues. CDR1 is SNHLY, CDR2 FYNNEI, per germline. As DNA, the CDR3 is TGTGCCAGCCGGGGCAGGGTCCTACGAGAGACCCAGTACTTC. It codes for CASRGRVLRETQYF.